These 24 T cell receptor beta chains were sequenced from one sample in a study of beta chain features in type 1 diabetes. The whole isolated RNA underwent reverse transcription, so sequencing captured expressed TCRB transcripts. This table comes from immunoSEQ multiplex PCR, and its TCRdb copy is limited to in-frame clones, with some not included. Of tens of thousands of clones in the sample, almost 65% were seen once. Sequenced material: Tregs from blood. These receptors were taken from a woman between 25 and 40 years old in good health.

This clone was counted a few times. Here the CDR3 reads CASTKQGPSMGNTIYF. CDR3 bases: TGTGCCAGCACCAAACAGGGACCGTCGATGGGAAACACCATATATTTT. The chain links TRBV6-6 to TRBJ1-3; a weak D match, TRBD1 (6 bases). Germline assignment: CDR1 MNHNY and CDR2 SVGAGI (reference sequence). There are 16 residues in the CDR3. Trimming left V 7 bases short and J 4 bases short, with 20 bases between.

The V call is TRBV4-1, the J call TRBJ2-1, with 13 bases aligning to TRBD2. The trim removed 3 bases at V and 1 base at J, leaving 15 bases unmatched. In germline, CDR1 is MGHRA, CDR2 YSYEKL. The CDR3 contains 21 residues. For the CDR3, the DNA is TGCGCCAGCAGCCATTCGCCAGGACTAGCGGGAGAAACCGGGTCCTACAATGAGCAGTTCTTC. The encoded protein is CASSHSPGLAGETGSYNEQFF.

This rearrangement joins TRBV5-1 to TRBJ2-3, with 7 positions matching TRBD2. The germline V gene encodes CDR1 SGHRS and CDR2 YFSETQ. V lost 4 bases, J lost 4 bases, and 15 bases stayed unmatched. The CDR3 spans 17 residues. The chain's CDR3 is CASSPGIWRERSDTQYF. Here the CDR3 DNA reads TGCGCCAGCAGCCCTGGTATTTGGCGGGAGAGGTCAGATACGCAGTATTTT.

The CDR3 nucleotides read TGTGCCAGTACCCGGACTAGCGTCTACACCGGGGAGCTGTTTTTT. Its translation: CASTRTSVYTGELFF. The chain is built from TRBV19 and TRBJ2-2, with 9 bases identical to TRBD2. The CDR3 sequence is 15 residues long. V dropped 7 bases and J dropped 3; count of bases not matched to a gene: 6. CDR1 is LNHDA and CDR2 is SQIVND in the germline V gene (reference sequence).

The CDR3 reads CASSLLGQGGYNEQFF. CDR3 in DNA: TGTGCCAGCAGCTTACTGGGCCAGGGCGGCTACAATGAGCAGTTCTTC. The chain carries TRBV7-2 and TRBJ2-1, with D possibly TRBD1 on 5 matching bases. The CDR3 is 16 residues long. Trimming shortened V by 2 bases and J by 3 bases, and 14 bases separated the two germline ends. In germline, CDR1 is SGHTA, CDR2 FQGNSA. Complete variable domain (other parts from reference TRBV7-2 and TRBJ2-1): GAGVSQSPSNKVTEKGKDVELRCDPISGHTALYWYRQSLGQGLEFLIYFQGNSAPDKSGLPSDRFSAERTGGSVSTLTIQRTQQEDSAVYLCASSLLGQGGYNEQFFGPGTRLTVL.

The V and J genes are TRBV7-9 and TRBJ2-3; 7 nucleotides agree with TRBD1. Germline lookup yields CDR1 SEHNR and CDR2 FQNEAQ (reference sequence). The trim removed 5 bases at V and 3 bases at J, leaving 17 bases unmatched. The length of the CDR3 is 18 residues. The CDR3 region is CASSVRATGFFGTDTQYF. CDR3 in DNA: TGTGCCAGCAGCGTCCGGGCGACAGGGTTTTTCGGGACAGATACGCAGTATTTT.

This clone is a singleton in its sample. This chain links TRBV11-2 with TRBJ2-6; D is undetermined. Germline CDR1 and CDR2: SGHAT and FQNNGV. The CDR3 spans 16 residues. V was pared by 5 bases and J by 0 bases, with 11 bases between. The CDR3 DNA reads TGTGCCAGCAGCCCCTACCTGAGCTCTGGGGCCAACGTCCTGACTTTC. This translates into CASSPYLSSGANVLTF.

This chain links TRBV2 with TRBJ2-3, with 9 bases matching TRBD1. The germline gives CDR1 SNHLY, CDR2 FYNNEI. V shed 4 bases, J shed 7 bases, and the junction held 15 bases outside the gene matches. This CDR3 comprises 17 residues. CDR3 amino acids: CASSGSPGQGSMNTQYF. The CDR3 DNA sequence: TGTGCCAGCAGTGGGTCACCGGGACAGGGTAGCATGAATACGCAGTATTTT.

The CDR3 region has the DNA TGTGCCAGCAAACTGGGACTAGCGGGACCAGAGACCCAGTACTTC. It is translated as CASKLGLAGPETQYF. V and J are TRBV7-2 and TRBJ2-5, with 13 bases fitting TRBD2. Germline-derived CDR1 and CDR2 are SGHTA and FQGNSA. The CDR3 runs to 15 residues. V dropped 7 bases and J dropped 4; count of bases not matched to a gene: 6.

In its sample, this clone was seen a few times. The chain uses TRBV6-5 and TRBJ1-2; D not certain. CDR1 and CDR2 (germline): MNHEY, SVGAGI. Trimming took 0 bases from V and 4 from J, leaving 12 bases between them. CDR3 length equals 15 residues. The CDR3: CASSYSGSQSYGYTF. The CDR3 region has the DNA TGTGCCAGCAGTTACTCCGGTTCCCAAAGCTATGGCTACACCTTC.

This chain uses TRBV7-9 with TRBJ2-7; 8 bases fit TRBD2. This CDR3 is built from 15 residues. Germline V gene data show CDR1 as SEHNR and CDR2 as FQNEAQ (reference sequence). Unmatched junction bases numbered 9, after V lost 3 bases and J lost 5 bases. The CDR3 DNA is TGTGCCAGCAGCTTGATCACTAGCGGAGTGCACGAGCAGTACTTC. Translation gives CASSLITSGVHEQYF.

The chain joins TRBV28 to TRBJ1-5; 11 bases agree with TRBD1. CDR3 length: 16 residues. Germline loops: CDR1 MDHEN, CDR2 SYDVKM. V shed 6 bases, J shed 5 bases, and the junction held 9 bases outside the gene matches. For the CDR3, the DNA is TGTGCCAGCAGCTTAACCGGGACAGGGGGGGATCAGCCCCAGCATTTT. It encodes CASSLTGTGGDQPQHF.

V usage is TRBV29-1 and J usage is TRBJ2-1; 9 nucleotides line up with TRBD2. Germline V gene data show CDR1 as SQVTM and CDR2 as ANQGSEA. V was clipped by 4 bases and J by 8 bases; unmatched bases: 9. CDR3 length equals 14 residues. CDR3 nucleotides: TGCAGCGTTGGAGGCGGGAGGGCCGGCTATGAGCAGTTCTTC. It encodes CSVGGGRAGYEQFF.

This clone was counted a few times. V is TRBV11-3 and J is TRBJ1-2, with D unclear. Germline CDR1 and CDR2: SGHNT and YENEEA. The length of the CDR3 is 13 residues. V lost 5 bases, J lost 8 bases, and 15 bases lay in between. The CDR3 region has the DNA TGTGCCAGCAGCCCGAGCGGGGAGTTGGGCTACACCTTC. Encoded protein: CASSPSGELGYTF.

The rearrangement uses TRBV20-1 and TRBJ2-5, with D unclear. Germline V lookup: CDR1 DFQATT, CDR2 SNEGSKA (reference sequence). With 5 bases removed from V and 2 bases from J, the gap between germline ends came to 3 bases. The CDR3 is 10 amino acids. CDR3 DNA: TGCAGTGCTCTGCAAGAGACCCAGTACTTC. Translating it yields CSALQETQYF.

V usage is TRBV18 and J usage is TRBJ2-7; 8 nucleotides align to TRBD1. CDR1 and CDR2 (germline): KGHSH, LQKENI. The CDR3 consists of 13 residues. V lost 6 bases and J lost 3; bases outside the gene matches: 4. CDR3: CASSYGQGYEQYF. DNA for the CDR3: TGTGCCAGCTCTTACGGACAGGGCTACGAGCAGTACTTC.

This clone was observed a handful of times. The genes are TRBV11-1 and TRBJ2-1; 10 positions match TRBD2. The CDR3 extends over 13 amino acids. V lost 9 bases to trimming and J lost 8 bases; unmatched junction nucleotides: 7. Germline CDR1 reads SGHAT; CDR2 reads FQDESV (reference sequence). The CDR3 bases are TGTGCCAGTCAAGCGGGAGGGCCGTATGAGCAGTTCTTC. As protein: CASQAGGPYEQFF.

The gene calls are TRBV27 and TRBJ2-5, with D uncertain. This CDR3 contains 16 residues. Deletions cut 3 bases from V and 6 bases from J, with 20 bases between. Germline values: CDR1 MNHEY, CDR2 SMNVEV (reference sequence). As DNA, the CDR3 is TGTGCCAGCAGTTTTAGGCCCGAGACAATGAGAAAGACCCAGTACTTC. Its translation is CASSFRPETMRKTQYF.

The chain couples TRBV7-3 to TRBJ2-2; TRBD2 is a possible D gene (6 bases). V lost 5 bases, J lost 1 base, and 20 bases lay in between. CDR1 SGHTA and CDR2 FQGTGA come from the germline V gene. The CDR3 loop spans 18 amino acids. The DNA for the CDR3 is TGTGCCAGCAGCCCGATATCCCACCTAGCGAGGAACACCGGGGAGCTGTTTTTT. As protein: CASSPISHLARNTGELFF.

The J gene is TRBJ2-1, the V gene TRBV28; D possibly corresponds to TRBD1 (5 bases). Trimming pared 3 bases from V and 0 bases from J, leaving 12 bases between. The CDR3 is 16 residues long. Germline V gives CDR1 MDHEN, CDR2 SYDVKM. CDR3 loop: CASSFSDSSSYNEQFF. DNA of the CDR3: TGTGCCAGCAGTTTTTCTGACAGTAGCTCCTACAATGAGCAGTTCTTC. Combining the CDR3 with reference TRBV28 and TRBJ2-1 gives the whole variable domain DVKVTQSSRYLVKRTGEKVFLECVQDMDHENMFWYRQDPGLGLRLIYFSYDVKMKEKGDIPEGYSVSREKKERFSLILESASTNQTSMYLCASSFSDSSSYNEQFFGPGTRLTVL.

The rearrangement uses TRBV7-8 and TRBJ2-5, with 9 positions matching TRBD2. Trimming removed 1 base from V and 0 bases from J; junction bases left unmatched: 6. This CDR3 spans 17 amino acids. Looked up from germline, CDR1 is SGHVS and CDR2 is FQNEAQ. The CDR3 bases are TGTGCCAGCAGCTTAGTAATCCTAGCGGGAAACCAAGAGACCCAGTACTTC. Protein product: CASSLVILAGNQETQYF.

V is TRBV9 and J is TRBJ2-1; D uncertain. Trimming cost V 2 bases and J 0 bases, with 9 bases left between them. This CDR3 spans 15 amino acids. Germline CDR1 SGDLS, CDR2 YYNGEE. The CDR3 sequence is CASSVSQSSYNEQFF. CDR3 DNA sequence: TGTGCCAGCAGCGTCTCACAGAGCTCCTACAATGAGCAGTTCTTC. The variable domain in full, with the rest retrieved from reference TRBV9 and TRBJ2-1, is DSGVTQTPKHLITATGQRVTLRCSPRSGDLSVYWYQQSLDQGLQFLIQYYNGEERAKGNILERFSAQQFPDLHSELNLSSLELGDSALYFCASSVSQSSYNEQFFGPGTRLTVL.

This clone was picked up one time. The genes are TRBV7-9 and TRBJ2-2; 14 bases align to TRBD2. This CDR3 has 19 amino acids. The trim removed 1 base at V and 0 bases at J, leaving 4 bases unmatched. CDR1 is SEHNR and CDR2 is FQNEAQ in the germline V gene (reference sequence). In DNA form, the CDR3 reads TGTGCCAGCAGCTTAGTGGGACTAGCGGGAGCGGCGAACACCGGGGAGCTGTTTTTT. This encodes CASSLVGLAGAANTGELFF.

The CDR3 loop reads CASRDRDRGDKETQYF. CDR3 sequence (DNA): TGCGCCAGCAGGGACAGGGACAGGGGCGATAAAGAGACCCAGTACTTC. J is TRBJ2-5 and V is TRBV5-1; TRBD1 matches at 10 bases. The CDR3 consists of 16 residues. V was clipped by 5 bases and J by 3 bases; unmatched bases: 10. CDR1 and CDR2 (germline): SGHRS, YFSETQ.